The present T cell receptor (beta chain) was sequenced within a study of T cells expressing NK-cell markers. Notes on the study in general: Leadership of the CD3+CD56-NKG2C+ fraction also belonged to these clonotypes in a handful of donors.

Germline V lookup: CDR1 SNHLY, CDR2 FYNNEI. CDR3 length: 17 amino acids. As regards this clonotype: Antigen specificity is unknown.

TCRdb reprocessed the 5' RACE reads and keeps a single row for each CDR3 protein, giving no DNA. The listing contains 150,000 to 170,000 distinct CDR3 sequences. V usage is TRBV2 and J usage is TRBJ2-1; TCRdb picks TRBD1, but there is no DNA to check that call. The clonotype comes from a woman in her forties or fifties in good health. Sequenced: blood T cells: a sorted CD56 or NKG2C T cell subset, CD4+ or CD8+ T cells, or bulk PBMC T cells (not recorded which). Here the CDR3 reads CASMSGLGGMSYNEQFF.